This passage covers 29 T cell receptor beta chains from one sample sequenced in a study of blood T cell repertoires in COVID-19. This table comes from immunoSEQ multiplex PCR, and its TCRdb copy is limited to in-frame clones, with some not included. This sample has approximately 400,000 clones; around 88% occur once, and the top ten carry around 12%. Material: peripheral blood. The receptor set was obtained from a woman aged 50 to 60 with COVID-19, enrolled during active disease.

The rearrangement joins TRBV11-2 to TRBJ2-4; 7 nucleotides line up with TRBD1. Germline V gene lookup returns CDR1 SGHAT and CDR2 FQNNGV. With 4 bases clipped from V and 8 bases from J, the junction kept 5 bases outside the gene matches. CDR3 size: 13 residues. CDR3 bases: TGTGCCAGCAGCTCATTCAGGGGGTACATTCAGTACTTC. As protein: CASSSFRGYIQYF.

The V call is TRBV6-4, the J call TRBJ1-1; 9 bases map to TRBD1. J was trimmed by 3 bases and V by 7 bases; bases with no gene match: 3. The CDR3 runs 13 residues. Per the germline V gene, CDR1 is MRHNA and CDR2 is SNTAGT. The CDR3 nucleotides read TGTGCCAGCAAAAGGGACAGGGACACTGAAGCTTTCTTT. This gives the protein CASKRDRDTEAFF.

J is TRBJ1-5 and V is TRBV12-3 or TRBV12-4; tentatively, D is TRBD1 (5 bases). The V gene lost 3 bases and the J gene lost 7 bases, with 7 bases spanning the gap. The CDR3 is 12 amino acids. In DNA, the CDR3 is TGTGCCAGCAGTTTTTCAGGGCAGCCCCAGCATTTT. Translation gives CASSFSGQPQHF.

Comments on this clone: The sample carries other DNA sequences with the same CDR3. V gene TRBV5-4 combines with J gene TRBJ1-4, with 7 bases identical to TRBD1. The germline CDR1 and CDR2 sequences are SGHNT and YYREEE (reference sequence). The junction had 2 bases not matched to a gene; V was cut back by 4 bases and J by 5 bases. CDR3 length: 13 residues. This CDR3 is CASSIQGNEKLFF. DNA of the CDR3: TGTGCCAGCAGCATACAGGGGAATGAAAAACTGTTTTTT.

This sequence joins TRBV10-3 and TRBJ1-2, with D uncertain. The CDR3 is made up of 14 amino acids. The V gene's germline CDR1 is ENHRY and CDR2 SYGVKD. V was cut by 4 bases and J by 5 bases, with 14 bases left in between. The CDR3 protein is CAISVMDGGYGYTF. The CDR3 DNA sequence: TGTGCCATCAGTGTTATGGACGGCGGGTATGGCTACACCTTC.

The chain couples TRBV19 to TRBJ1-5; D may be TRBD1 (6 bases). Germline CDR1 LNHDA, CDR2 SQIVND (reference sequence). This CDR3 contains 14 residues. V dropped 2 bases and J dropped 5 bases, with 10 bases sitting between them. The CDR3 DNA is TGTGCCAGTAGTATAACCAGGGGAGATCAGCCCCAGCATTTT. Protein product: CASSITRGDQPQHF.

The rearrangement joins TRBV7-2 to TRBJ2-7; 12 bases match TRBD2. Unmatched junction bases numbered 4, after V lost 1 base and J lost 3 bases. The germline gives CDR1 SGHTA, CDR2 FQGNSA. This CDR3 contains 16 residues. The CDR3 coding sequence is TGTGCCAGCAGCTTAGGGACTAGCGGGGCGGGCTACGAGCAGTACTTC. Protein: CASSLGTSGAGYEQYF.

The gene calls are TRBV10-1 and TRBJ2-2; 8 bases fit TRBD1. Germline loops: CDR1 WNHNN, CDR2 SYGVQD (reference sequence). The CDR3 covers 14 residues. Losses at the gene ends were 0 bases for V and 6 bases for J; bases not matched to a gene: 0. Here the CDR3 reads CASSESTGAGELFF. The CDR3 DNA sequence: TGCGCCAGCAGTGAGTCGACAGGGGCCGGGGAGCTGTTTTTT.

V usage is TRBV12-3 or TRBV12-4 and J usage is TRBJ1-2; 10 nucleotides line up with TRBD1. CDR3 length: 13 residues. Losses at the gene ends were 2 bases for V and 13 bases for J; bases not matched to a gene: 7. The DNA for the CDR3 is TGTGCCAGCAGTTTACGGGACAGGGGATATGGCACCTTC. Protein: CASSLRDRGYGTF.

This chain joins TRBV6-5 and TRBJ1-2; 7 bases match TRBD1. CDR3 length: 14 residues. CDR1 and CDR2 from the germline V gene are MNHEY and SVGAGI. Trimming removed 6 bases from V and 3 bases from J; junction bases left unmatched: 7. The CDR3 reads CASSPGQSYYGYTF. CDR3 sequence (DNA): TGTGCCAGCAGCCCGGGACAGTCCTACTATGGCTACACCTTC.

The chain has TRBV7-5 and TRBJ1-1; the table's D call, TRBD1, has no DNA check behind it. TRBV7-5 is annotated as a pseudogene. This CDR3 has 16 residues. The CDR3 DNA reads TGTGCCAGAAGCCCTCGCGACAGACTTTGCCCGGATGAAGCTTTCTTT. This codes for CARSPRDRLCPDEAFF.

This chain connects TRBV6-5 to TRBJ1-1; D is uncertain. The CDR3 extends over 14 amino acids. Trimming shortened V by 6 bases and J by 1 base, and 12 bases separated the two germline ends. Germline loops: CDR1 MNHEY, CDR2 SVGAGI. In DNA, the CDR3 is TGTGCCAGCAGAATACCTCCCGGGAACACTGAAGCTTTCTTT. It encodes CASRIPPGNTEAFF.

The CDR3 reads CASSLAGGGNTEAFF. As DNA, the CDR3 is TGCGCCAGCAGCTTGGCTGGAGGAGGGAACACTGAAGCTTTCTTT. This chain joins TRBV5-1 and TRBJ1-1; D uncertain. CDR3 length equals 15 residues. V was trimmed by 0 bases and J by 1 base, leaving 10 bases between them. Germline V CDR1 and CDR2: SGHRS, YFSETQ.

This clone was found a few times. V gene TRBV5-4 combines with J gene TRBJ2-2; D not certain. V lost 4 bases and J lost 5, with 6 bases in between. This CDR3 spans 12 amino acids. Looked up from germline, CDR1 is SGHNT and CDR2 is YYREEE (reference sequence). This chain's CDR3 is CASSLPTGELFF. The CDR3 region has the DNA TGTGCCAGCAGCCTCCCTACCGGGGAGCTGTTTTTT.

This chain links TRBV3-1 (or the pseudogene TRBV3-2) with TRBJ1-5; D is possibly TRBD1 (5 bases). The CDR3 runs 14 residues. Per the germline V gene, CDR1 is LGHDT and CDR2 is YNNKEL (reference sequence). Trimming left V 1 base short and J 7 bases short, with 11 bases between. CDR3 DNA: TGTGCCAGCAGCCAAGGGAGGGGAGAGCAGCCCCAGCATTTT. Translating gives CASSQGRGEQPQHF.

CDR3 bases: TGTGCCAGCAGAAGGGATGGAGCGGGGAGACACAATGAGCAGTTCTTC. Translation: CASRRDGAGRHNEQFF. The chain is built from TRBV6-6 and TRBJ2-1; TRBD2 matches 7 bases. V lost 6 bases to trimming and J lost 5 bases; unmatched junction nucleotides: 13. This CDR3 is built from 16 residues. Looked up from germline, CDR1 is MNHNY and CDR2 is SVGAGI (reference sequence).

This clone was recorded a few times. The chain couples TRBV28 to TRBJ2-2, with D maybe TRBD1 (5 bases). The CDR3 extends over 16 amino acids. Deletions cut 5 bases from V and 1 base from J, with 14 bases between. CDR1 MDHEN and CDR2 SYDVKM come from the germline V gene. Here the CDR3 DNA reads TGTGCCAGCAGTCCCAGACAGATAATGAACACCGGGGAGCTGTTTTTT. Amino acid sequence: CASSPRQIMNTGELFF. Combining the CDR3 with reference TRBV28 and TRBJ2-2 gives the whole variable domain DVKVTQSSRYLVKRTGEKVFLECVQDMDHENMFWYRQDPGLGLRLIYFSYDVKMKEKGDIPEGYSVSREKKERFSLILESASTNQTSMYLCASSPRQIMNTGELFFGEGSRLTVL.

This clone was seen just once. The chain joins TRBV5-1 to TRBJ2-7; TRBD1 matches at 9 bases. The CDR3 is made up of 14 amino acids. The V gene's germline CDR1 is SGHRS and CDR2 YFSETQ. With V trimmed by 3 bases and J by 7 bases, 8 bases remained unmatched. As DNA, the CDR3 is TGCGCCAGCAGCTGGATGGGACAGGGAGAGGAGCAGTACTTC. It codes for CASSWMGQGEEQYF.

The chain joins TRBV6-5 to TRBJ2-3; possible D gene TRBD2, 5 bases. Germline CDR1 is MNHEY and CDR2 is SVGAGI. The germline V and J ends were trimmed by 5 bases and 5 bases, with 14 bases remaining between them. The CDR3 loop spans 14 amino acids. The CDR3 loop reads CASSHGRAGDTQYF. The CDR3 coding sequence is TGTGCCAGCAGTCACGGTCGGGCGGGAGATACGCAGTATTTT.

The chain joins TRBV15 to TRBJ1-1; TRBD1 matches 7 bases. This CDR3 contains 14 residues. J gave up 6 bases and V 6 bases, and 10 bases lay outside the gene matches. Germline CDR1 and CDR2: LNHNV and YYDKDF (reference sequence). CDR3 residues: CATSTGQFKSEAFF. For the CDR3, the DNA is TGTGCCACCAGTACGGGACAGTTTAAATCTGAAGCTTTCTTT.

This sequence joins TRBV6-1 and TRBJ1-2, with 7 bases lining up with TRBD1. V shed 3 bases and J 3 bases; nucleotides not matched to a gene: 7. Germline assignment: CDR1 MNHNS and CDR2 SASEGT. The CDR3 loop spans 15 amino acids. This CDR3 reads CASSDGQAIHYGYTF. CDR3 DNA: TGTGCCAGCAGTGACGGACAGGCGATTCACTATGGCTACACCTTC.

This chain joins TRBV12-3 or TRBV12-4 and TRBJ2-7; no reliable D call. CDR3 size: 12 residues. Trimming left V 7 bases short and J 4 bases short, with 11 bases between. The CDR3 coding sequence is TGTGCCAGCACCCAAGAAGCGTACGAGCAGTACTTC. Encoded protein: CASTQEAYEQYF.

This chain uses TRBV7-9 with TRBJ2-1, with 10 bases lining up with TRBD2. Germline values: CDR1 SEHNR, CDR2 FQNEAQ (reference sequence). This CDR3 is 15 amino acids long. Trimming cost V 4 bases and J 5 bases; bases outside gene matches: 5. The CDR3 sequence is CASSSLAGVNNEQFF. Written as DNA, the CDR3 is TGTGCCAGCAGCTCGCTAGCGGGGGTTAACAATGAGCAGTTCTTC.

This clone was detected only once. The gene calls are TRBV7-8 and TRBJ2-3; 7 positions match TRBD1. There are 16 residues in the CDR3. V dropped 3 bases and J dropped 2; count of bases not matched to a gene: 8. Germline-derived CDR1 and CDR2 are SGHVS and FQNEAQ. CDR3 sequence (DNA): TGTGCCAGCAGCTTCGCCGGGACAGTGAACACAGATACGCAGTATTTT. It specifies CASSFAGTVNTDTQYF. Together with reference TRBV7-8 and TRBJ2-3, the CDR3 gives the full variable domain: GAGVSQSPRYKVAKRGQDVALRCDPISGHVSLFWYQQALGQGPEFLTYFQNEAQLDKSGLPSDRFFAERPEGSVSTLKIQRTQQEDSAVYLCASSFAGTVNTDTQYFGPGTRLTVL.

This chain connects TRBV3-1 (or the pseudogene TRBV3-2) to TRBJ1-1; 8 nucleotides line up with TRBD1. Germline V gene lookup returns CDR1 LGHDT and CDR2 YNNKEL (reference sequence). The V segment lost 4 bases and the J segment 6 bases; nucleotides outside the gene matches: 7. The CDR3 consists of 14 residues. This CDR3 reads CASSPQGGSAEAFF. The CDR3 DNA reads TGTGCCAGCAGCCCACAGGGGGGGAGCGCTGAAGCTTTCTTT.

This rearrangement joins TRBV5-6 to TRBJ2-7; D remains unclear. The CDR3 consists of 14 residues. The V gene lost 4 bases and the J gene lost 0 bases, with 11 bases spanning the gap. CDR1 and CDR2 (germline): SGHDT, YYEEEE. CDR3 residues: CASSPQVSSYEQYF. DNA of the CDR3: TGTGCCAGCAGCCCTCAGGTGAGCTCCTACGAGCAGTACTTC.

This chain's CDR3 is CASSEAGSGAINEQFF. CDR3 bases: TGTGCCAGCAGTGAAGCGGGTAGCGGGGCCATTAATGAGCAGTTCTTC. This chain links TRBV6-1 with TRBJ2-1; 8 bases agree with TRBD2. The CDR3 sequence is 16 residues long. Trimming cost V 0 bases and J 7 bases; bases outside gene matches: 8. Germline V lookup: CDR1 MNHNS, CDR2 SASEGT.

This chain joins TRBV27 and TRBJ1-6; 7 nucleotides align to TRBD1. CDR1 is MNHEY, CDR2 SMNVEV, per germline (reference sequence). This CDR3 comprises 15 residues. V lost 5 bases, J lost 9 bases, and 10 bases stayed unmatched. Here the CDR3 DNA reads TGTGCCAGCAGTGTCCACAGGGGAACGGGTTCACCCCTCCACTTT. This translates into CASSVHRGTGSPLHF.

The chain is built from TRBV10-2 and TRBJ1-4; 8 nucleotides line up with TRBD1. J lost 7 bases, V lost 8 bases, and 6 bases had no gene match. The CDR3 has 13 residues. Germline V gene data show CDR1 as WSHSY and CDR2 as SAAADI. The CDR3 sequence is CASRRGHGEKLFF. The CDR3 DNA is TGCGCCAGCCGCAGGGGGCATGGTGAAAAACTGTTTTTT.